This T cell receptor (beta chain) is drawn from a study of T cell clusters in autoimmune cytopenias. TRB rearrangements were amplified by touch-down multiplex PCR with mixed TRB-A/B primers. TCRdb re-called the multiplex PCR reads; every CDR3 protein appears as one record, without DNA. This sample's table reports 9,000 to 13,000 distinct CDR3 sequences. Study-wide points: Physiological T cell clusters of healthy donors were apparently absent in primary autoimmune cytopenia patients.

As to this clonotype: The antigen remains undetermined.

CDR1 DFQATT and CDR2 SNEGSKA come from the germline V gene (reference sequence). This CDR3 has 12 amino acids. TRB amplification used approximately 270 ng of peripheral blood genomic DNA. These data are also associated with another study on T cell repertoires in aging, cancer and after chemotherapy.

This TCR was sampled from a human donor in good health. Input material: peripheral blood. The chain joins TRBV20-1 to TRBJ1-5; lacking DNA, the TRBD1 call made by TCRdb goes unchecked. CDR3 sequence: CSARRGGQPQHF.